This T cell receptor (beta chain) comes out of a study of identical twins. Study results and limitations: Out-of-frame TCR alpha sharing in monozygotic twins exceeded recombination model predictions. Carriage of fewer insertions was seen in abundant cord blood beta clonotypes, whereas memory repertoires showed none. Invariant MAIT and iNKT cells are populations that could partly confound zero-insertion analyses. A cross-sectional statistical analysis, not follow-up of the same donors, supported the conclusions.

The V gene end was trimmed by 9 bases and the J gene end by 0 bases; junction bases not matched to a gene: 7. Germline lookup yields CDR1 LGHDT and CDR2 YNNKEL (reference sequence). This CDR3 has 15 residues. This clonotype was found many times. The antigen is undetermined. TCRdb passed the 5' RACE reads through MiXCR, listing each CDR3 protein once. The repertoire holds around 1.7 million distinct CDR3 sequences, under 35% seen once, with less than 0.35% in the top ten. The sample comprised cord blood. The chain links TRBV3-1 to TRBJ2-4, with 8 bases aligning to TRBD1. The receptor was isolated from a newborn girl in good health. The CDR3 loop is CASGQGTIAKNIQYF. The CDR3 region has the DNA TGTGCCAGTGGACAGGGAACAATAGCCAAAAACATTCAGTACTTC.